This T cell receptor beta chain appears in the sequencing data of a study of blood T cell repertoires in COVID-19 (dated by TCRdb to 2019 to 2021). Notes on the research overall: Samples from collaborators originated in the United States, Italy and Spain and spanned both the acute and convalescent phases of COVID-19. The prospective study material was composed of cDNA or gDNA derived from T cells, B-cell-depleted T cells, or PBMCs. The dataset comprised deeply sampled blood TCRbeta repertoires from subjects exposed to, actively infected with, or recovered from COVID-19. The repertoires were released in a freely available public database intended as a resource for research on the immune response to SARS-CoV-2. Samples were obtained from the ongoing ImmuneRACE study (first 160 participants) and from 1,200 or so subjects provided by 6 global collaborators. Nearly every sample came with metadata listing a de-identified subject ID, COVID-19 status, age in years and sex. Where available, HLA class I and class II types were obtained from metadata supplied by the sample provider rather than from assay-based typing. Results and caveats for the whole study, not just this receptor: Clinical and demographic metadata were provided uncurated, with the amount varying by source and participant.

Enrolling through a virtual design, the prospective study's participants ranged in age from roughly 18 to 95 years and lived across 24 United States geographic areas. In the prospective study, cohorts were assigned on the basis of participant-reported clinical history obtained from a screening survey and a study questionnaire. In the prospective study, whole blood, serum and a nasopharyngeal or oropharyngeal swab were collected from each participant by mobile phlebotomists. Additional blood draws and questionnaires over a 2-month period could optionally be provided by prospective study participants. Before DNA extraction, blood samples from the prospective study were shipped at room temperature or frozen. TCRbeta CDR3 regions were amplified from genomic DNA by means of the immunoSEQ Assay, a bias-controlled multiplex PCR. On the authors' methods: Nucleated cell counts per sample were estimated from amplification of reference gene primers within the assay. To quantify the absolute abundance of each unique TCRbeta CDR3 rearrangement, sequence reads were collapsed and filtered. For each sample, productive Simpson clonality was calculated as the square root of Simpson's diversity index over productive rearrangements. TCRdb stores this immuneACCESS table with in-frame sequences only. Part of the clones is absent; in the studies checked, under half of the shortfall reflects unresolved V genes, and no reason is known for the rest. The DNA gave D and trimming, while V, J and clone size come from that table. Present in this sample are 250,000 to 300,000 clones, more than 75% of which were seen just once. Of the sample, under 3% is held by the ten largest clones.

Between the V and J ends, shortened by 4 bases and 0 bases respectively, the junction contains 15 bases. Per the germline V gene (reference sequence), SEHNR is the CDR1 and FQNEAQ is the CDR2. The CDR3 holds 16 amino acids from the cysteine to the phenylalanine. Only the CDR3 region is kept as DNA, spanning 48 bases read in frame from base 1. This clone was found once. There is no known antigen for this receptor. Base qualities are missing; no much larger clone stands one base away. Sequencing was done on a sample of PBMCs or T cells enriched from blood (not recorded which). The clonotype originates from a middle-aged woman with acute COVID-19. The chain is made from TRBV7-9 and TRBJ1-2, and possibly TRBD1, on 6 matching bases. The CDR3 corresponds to CASSSDYGQTNYGYTF. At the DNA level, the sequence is TGTGCCAGCAGCTCCGATTACGGACAGACTAACTATGGCTACACCTTC.